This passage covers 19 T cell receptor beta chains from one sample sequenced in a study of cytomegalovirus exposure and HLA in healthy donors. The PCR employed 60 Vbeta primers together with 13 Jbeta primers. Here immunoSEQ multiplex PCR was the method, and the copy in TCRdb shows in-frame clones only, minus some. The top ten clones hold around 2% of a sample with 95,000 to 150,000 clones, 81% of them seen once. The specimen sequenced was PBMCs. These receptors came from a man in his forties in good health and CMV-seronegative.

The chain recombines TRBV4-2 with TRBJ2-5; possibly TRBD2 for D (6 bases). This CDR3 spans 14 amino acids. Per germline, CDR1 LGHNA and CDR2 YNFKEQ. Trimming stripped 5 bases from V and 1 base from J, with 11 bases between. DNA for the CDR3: TGTGCCAGCAGCTCCTCTAGCGTCCAAGAGACCCAGTACTTC. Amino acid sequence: CASSSSSVQETQYF.

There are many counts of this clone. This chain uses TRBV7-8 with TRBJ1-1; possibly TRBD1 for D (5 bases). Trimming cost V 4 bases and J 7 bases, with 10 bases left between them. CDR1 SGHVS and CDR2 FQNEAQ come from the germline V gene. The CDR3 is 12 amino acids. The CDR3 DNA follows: TGTGCCAGCAGCTCGGGGGAGGGTGAAGCTTTCTTT. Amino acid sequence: CASSSGEGEAFF. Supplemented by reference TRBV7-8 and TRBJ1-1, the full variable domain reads GAGVSQSPRYKVAKRGQDVALRCDPISGHVSLFWYQQALGQGPEFLTYFQNEAQLDKSGLPSDRFFAERPEGSVSTLKIQRTQQEDSAVYLCASSSGEGEAFFGQGTRLTVV.

In DNA form, the CDR3 reads TGTGCCACCTCTGTCGGGAGCGAAGAGCAGTACTTC. Residues: CATSVGSEEQYF. The V gene is TRBV15, the J gene TRBJ2-7; maybe TRBD2 (6 bases). The ends were cut back, 8 bases at V and 7 bases at J, with 15 bases in the middle. This CDR3 spans 12 amino acids. The germline gives CDR1 LNHNV, CDR2 YYDKDF (reference sequence).

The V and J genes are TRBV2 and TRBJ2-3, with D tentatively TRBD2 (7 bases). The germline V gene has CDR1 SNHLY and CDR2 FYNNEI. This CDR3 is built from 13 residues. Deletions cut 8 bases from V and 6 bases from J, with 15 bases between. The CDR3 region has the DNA TGTGCCAGCCTGACGGGGGGCCACGATACGCAGTATTTT. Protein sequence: CASLTGGHDTQYF.

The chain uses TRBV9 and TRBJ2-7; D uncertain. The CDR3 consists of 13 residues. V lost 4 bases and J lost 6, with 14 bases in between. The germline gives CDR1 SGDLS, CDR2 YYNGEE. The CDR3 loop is CASSLEIFSEQYF. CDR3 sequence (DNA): TGTGCCAGCAGCTTAGAGATCTTCAGCGAGCAGTACTTC.

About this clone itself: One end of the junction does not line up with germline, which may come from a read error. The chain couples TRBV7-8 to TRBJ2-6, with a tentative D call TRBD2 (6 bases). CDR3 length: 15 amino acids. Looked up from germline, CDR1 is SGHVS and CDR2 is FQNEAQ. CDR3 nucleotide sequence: TGTGCCAGCAGCTTGGGGAGGTCTGGGGCCAACGGCCTGACTTTC. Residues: CASSLGRSGANGLTF.

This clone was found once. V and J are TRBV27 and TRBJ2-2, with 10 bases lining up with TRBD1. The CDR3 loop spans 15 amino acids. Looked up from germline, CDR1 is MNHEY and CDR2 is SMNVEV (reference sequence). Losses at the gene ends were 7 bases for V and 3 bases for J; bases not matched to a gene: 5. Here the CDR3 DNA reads TGTGCCAGCACCCCGGGACAGGGGTACACCGGGGAGCTGTTTTTT. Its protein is CASTPGQGYTGELFF.

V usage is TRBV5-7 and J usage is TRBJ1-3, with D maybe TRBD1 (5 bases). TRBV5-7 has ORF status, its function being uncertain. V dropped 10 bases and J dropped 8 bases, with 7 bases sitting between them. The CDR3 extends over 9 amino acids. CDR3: CAGGDTIYF. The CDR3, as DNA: TGTGCCGGGGGGGACACCATATATTTT.

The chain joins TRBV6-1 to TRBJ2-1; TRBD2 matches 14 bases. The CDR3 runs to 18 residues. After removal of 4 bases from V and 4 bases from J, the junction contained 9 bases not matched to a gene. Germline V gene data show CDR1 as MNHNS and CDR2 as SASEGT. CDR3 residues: CASSGRGTSGSRYNEQFF. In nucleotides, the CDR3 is TGTGCCAGCAGTGGACGAGGGACTAGCGGGAGCCGGTACAATGAGCAGTTCTTC.

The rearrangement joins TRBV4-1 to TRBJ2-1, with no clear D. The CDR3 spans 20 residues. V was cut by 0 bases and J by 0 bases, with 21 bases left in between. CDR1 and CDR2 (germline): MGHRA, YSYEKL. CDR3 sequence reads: CASSQDPDMFSRSSYNEQFF. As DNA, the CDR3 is TGCGCCAGCAGCCAAGACCCCGACATGTTCAGTCGCAGCTCCTACAATGAGCAGTTCTTC.

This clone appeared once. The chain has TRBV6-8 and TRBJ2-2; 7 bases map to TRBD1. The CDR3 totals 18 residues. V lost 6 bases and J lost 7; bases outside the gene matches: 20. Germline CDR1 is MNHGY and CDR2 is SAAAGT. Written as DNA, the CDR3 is TGTGCCAGCAGCTACGGGACAGCTCGTTTTGCCCCCGTCGGGGAGCTGTTTTTT. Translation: CASSYGTARFAPVGELFF.

The CDR3 region is CAWTSQYNSPLHF. The CDR3 nucleotides are TGTGCCTGGACGTCGCAGTATAATTCACCCCTCCACTTT. This chain uses TRBV30 with TRBJ1-6, with D unresolved. The V gene lost 4 bases and the J gene lost 4 bases, with 8 bases spanning the gap. This CDR3 is built from 13 residues. CDR1 GTSNPN and CDR2 SVGIG come from the germline V gene (reference sequence).

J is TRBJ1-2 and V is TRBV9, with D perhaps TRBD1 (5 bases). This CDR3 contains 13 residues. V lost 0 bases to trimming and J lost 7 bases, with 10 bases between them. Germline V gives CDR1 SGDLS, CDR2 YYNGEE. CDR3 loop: CASSVGRGRGYTF. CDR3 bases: TGTGCCAGCAGCGTAGGTAGGGGCCGTGGCTACACCTTC.

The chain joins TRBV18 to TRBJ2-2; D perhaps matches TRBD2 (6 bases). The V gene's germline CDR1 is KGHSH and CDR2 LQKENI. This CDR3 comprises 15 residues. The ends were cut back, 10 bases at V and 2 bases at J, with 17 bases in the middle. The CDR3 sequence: CATAGQELNTGELFF. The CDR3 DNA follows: TGTGCCACCGCGGGGCAGGAACTTAACACCGGGGAGCTGTTTTTT. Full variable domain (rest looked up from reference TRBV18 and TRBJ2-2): NAGVMQNPRHLVRRRGQEARLRCSPMKGHSHVYWYRQLPEEGLKFMVYLQKENIIDESGMPKERFSAEFPKEGPSILRIQQVVRGDSAAYFCATAGQELNTGELFFGEGSRLTVL.

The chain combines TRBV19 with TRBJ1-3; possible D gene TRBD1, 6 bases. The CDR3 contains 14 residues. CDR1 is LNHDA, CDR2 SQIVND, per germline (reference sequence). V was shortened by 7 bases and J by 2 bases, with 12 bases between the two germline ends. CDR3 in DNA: TGTGCCAGTAAAACAGGGAGGGCTGGAAACACCATATATTTT. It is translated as CASKTGRAGNTIYF.

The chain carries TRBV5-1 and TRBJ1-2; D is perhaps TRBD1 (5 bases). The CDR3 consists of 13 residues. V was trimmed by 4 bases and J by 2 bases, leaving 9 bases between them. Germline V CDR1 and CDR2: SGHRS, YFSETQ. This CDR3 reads CASSETVNYGYTF. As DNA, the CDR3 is TGCGCCAGCAGCGAGACAGTGAACTATGGCTACACCTTC.

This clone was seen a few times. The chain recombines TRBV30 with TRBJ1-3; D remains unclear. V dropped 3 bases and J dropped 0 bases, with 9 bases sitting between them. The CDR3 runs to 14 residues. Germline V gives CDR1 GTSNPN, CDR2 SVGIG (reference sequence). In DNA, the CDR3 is TGTGCCTGGAGCCGGACTAGCTCTGGAAACACCATATATTTT. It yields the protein CAWSRTSSGNTIYF.

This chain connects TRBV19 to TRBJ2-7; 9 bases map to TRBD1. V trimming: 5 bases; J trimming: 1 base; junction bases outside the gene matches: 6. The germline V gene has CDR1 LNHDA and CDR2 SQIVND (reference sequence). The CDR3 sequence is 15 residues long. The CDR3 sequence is CASSPGQGFSYEQYF. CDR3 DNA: TGTGCCAGTAGTCCGGGACAGGGATTTTCCTACGAGCAGTACTTC. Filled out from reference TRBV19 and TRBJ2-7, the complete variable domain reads DGGITQSPKYLFRKEGQNVTLSCEQNLNHDAMYWYRQDPGQGLRLIYYSQIVNDFQKGDIAEGYSVSREKKESFPLTVTSAQKNPTAFYLCASSPGQGFSYEQYFGPGTRLTVT.

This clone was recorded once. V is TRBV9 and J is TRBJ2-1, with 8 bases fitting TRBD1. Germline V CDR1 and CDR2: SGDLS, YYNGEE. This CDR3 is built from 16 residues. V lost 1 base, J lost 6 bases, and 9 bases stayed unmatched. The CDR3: CASSVTPLTGVNEQFF. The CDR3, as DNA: TGTGCCAGCAGCGTAACCCCCTTGACAGGGGTCAATGAGCAGTTCTTC.